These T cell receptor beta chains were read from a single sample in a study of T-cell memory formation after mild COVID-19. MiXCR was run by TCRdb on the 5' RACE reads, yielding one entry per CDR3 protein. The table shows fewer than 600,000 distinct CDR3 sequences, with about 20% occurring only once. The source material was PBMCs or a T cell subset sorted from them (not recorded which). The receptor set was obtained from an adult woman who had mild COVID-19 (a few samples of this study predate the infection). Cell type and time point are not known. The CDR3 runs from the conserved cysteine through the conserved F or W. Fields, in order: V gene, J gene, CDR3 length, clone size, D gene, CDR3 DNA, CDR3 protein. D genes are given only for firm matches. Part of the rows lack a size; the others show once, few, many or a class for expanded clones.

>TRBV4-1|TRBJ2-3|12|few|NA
TGCGCCAGCAGCCTAGGGATTGATACGCAGTATTTT
CASSLGIDTQYF
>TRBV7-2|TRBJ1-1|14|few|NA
TGTGCCAGCAGCTTGGCACAGGGCAACACTGAAGCTTTCTTT
CASSLAQGNTEAFF
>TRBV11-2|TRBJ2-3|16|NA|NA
TGTGCCAGCAGCTTTGGGGGGCGGGGGCCGGCCGATACGCAGTATTTT
CASSFGGRGPADTQYF
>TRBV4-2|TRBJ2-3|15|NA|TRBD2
TGTGCCAGCAACCCGAGCGGGGGGGCTCAAGATACGCAGTATTTT
CASNPSGGAQDTQYF
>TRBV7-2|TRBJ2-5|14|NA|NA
TGTGCCAGCAGCTTAGCGGCCAGAAGGGAGACCCAGTACTTC
CASSLAARRETQYF
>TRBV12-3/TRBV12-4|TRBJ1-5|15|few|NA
TGTGCCAGCAAGGGAGTCCGGGACGGGAATCAGCCCCAGCATTTT
CASKGVRDGNQPQHF
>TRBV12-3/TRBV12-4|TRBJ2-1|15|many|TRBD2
TGTGCCAGCAGCTCCACTAGCGGGGACTACAATGAGCAGTTCTTC
CASSSTSGDYNEQFF
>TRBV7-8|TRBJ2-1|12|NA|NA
TGTGCCAGCAGCTTAGACGGGGATGAGCAGTTCTTC
CASSLDGDEQFF
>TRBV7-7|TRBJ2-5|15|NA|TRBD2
TGTGCTAGCAGCTTTGAACTAGCGGGATTCAAGACCCAGTACTTC
CASSFELAGFKTQYF
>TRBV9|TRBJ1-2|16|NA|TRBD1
TGTGCCAGCAGCGGAGCCGGACAGGGAGCGAACTATGGCTACACCTTC
CASSGAGQGANYGYTF
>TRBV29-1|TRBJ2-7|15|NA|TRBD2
TGCAGCGTTCGTCCTAGCGGGCTACAAAGCTACGAGCAGTACTTC
CSVRPSGLQSYEQYF
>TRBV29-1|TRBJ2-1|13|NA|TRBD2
TGCAGCGGGGGGGGAGGGCCCACCACCGAGCAGTTCTTC
CSGGGGPTTEQFF
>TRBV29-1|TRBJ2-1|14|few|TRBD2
TGCAGCAGTCTTGGCGGGAGCTCCTACAATGAGCAGTTCTTC
CSSLGGSSYNEQFF
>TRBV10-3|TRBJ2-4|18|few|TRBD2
TGTGCCATCAGTGAAGGGACTAGCGGGGTCCTAGCCAAAAACATTCAGTACTTC
CAISEGTSGVLAKNIQYF
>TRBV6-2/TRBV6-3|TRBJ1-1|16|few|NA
TGTGCCAGCAGTCTAGTGGCCGGGGATCTGAACACTGAAGCTTTCTTT
CASSLVAGDLNTEAFF
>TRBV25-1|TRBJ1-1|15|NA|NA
TGTGCCAGCAGTGAATCCGGGTACGGAAACACTGAAGCTTTCTTT
CASSESGYGNTEAFF
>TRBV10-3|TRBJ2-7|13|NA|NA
TGTGCCATCGCTTCACAGGGCGGGAACGAGCAGTACTTC
CAIASQGGNEQYF
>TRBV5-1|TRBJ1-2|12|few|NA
TGCGCCAGCAGCTTGGAGCGATATGGCTACACCTTC
CASSLERYGYTF
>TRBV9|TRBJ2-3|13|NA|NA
TGTGCCAGCAGCTTCCTATTGTGGGATACGCAGTATTTT
CASSFLLWDTQYF
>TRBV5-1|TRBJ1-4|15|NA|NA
TGCGCCAGCAGCCCTAATAGCGCAACTAATGAAAAACTGTTTTTT
CASSPNSATNEKLFF
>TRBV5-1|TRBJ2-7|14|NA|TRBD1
TGCGCCAGCAGCCTGGACGTAGGGGGCAACGAGCAGTACTTC
CASSLDVGGNEQYF
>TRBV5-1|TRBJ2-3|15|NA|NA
TGCGCCAGCAGCTTTAGGGTCGGCGACACAGATACGCAGTATTTT
CASSFRVGDTDTQYF
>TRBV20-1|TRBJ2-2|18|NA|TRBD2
TGCAGTGCGGCCCCGGGACTAGATTTTTTGGGCAACACCGGGGAGCTGTTTTTT
CSAAPGLDFLGNTGELFF
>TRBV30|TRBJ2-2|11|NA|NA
TGTGCCTGGACCGGCGCCCGGGAGCTGTTTTTT
CAWTGARELFF
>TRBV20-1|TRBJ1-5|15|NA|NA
TGCAGTGCTAGAGACCCAGGGCCAGGGAATCAGCCCCAGCATTTT
CSARDPGPGNQPQHF
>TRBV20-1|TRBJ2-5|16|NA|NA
TGCAGTGCTAGAGGTGAAATAGGTCCTGGCGGAGAGACCCAGTACTTC
CSARGEIGPGGETQYF
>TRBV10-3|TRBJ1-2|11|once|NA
TGTGCCATCAGCGGGGGTTATGGCTACACCTTC
CAISGGYGYTF
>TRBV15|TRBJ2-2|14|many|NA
TGTGCCACCAGCAGAGATCGAGGCACCGGGGAGCTGTTTTTT
CATSRDRGTGELFF
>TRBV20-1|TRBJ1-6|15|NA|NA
TGCAGTGCTAGACGACGTAACAGTTTAAATTCACCCCTCCACTTT
CSARRRNSLNSPLHF
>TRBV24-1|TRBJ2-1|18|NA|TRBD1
TGTGCCACCAGTGATTTTCGAGGGACAGTAGCTTCCTACAATGAGCAGTTCTTC
CATSDFRGTVASYNEQFF
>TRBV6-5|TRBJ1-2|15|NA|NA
TGTGCCAGCAGTCCCCTGGGTACAATTAACTATGGCTACACCTTC
CASSPLGTINYGYTF
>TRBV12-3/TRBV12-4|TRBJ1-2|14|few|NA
TGTGCCAGCAGTCCTCTAAGGGGTGGCTATGGCTACACCTTC
CASSPLRGGYGYTF